Following are 25 T cell receptor beta chains from one sample sequenced in a study of vaccination effects on CD4 cells after COVID-19. These receptors lack a known antigen. Viral peptide pool expansion of antigen-specific CD4+ T cells preceded sequencing in the ViraFEST assay. Cells that had been cultured for 10 days were the source of isolated CD4+ T cells. The healthy vaccine recipients, who had no prior SARS-CoV-2 infection, showed negative nucleocapsid antibodies. The repertoire was sequenced with immunoSEQ multiplex PCR; TCRdb's copy has only in-frame clones and lacks some. The table has about 55,000 clones, roughly 70% seen once. The input for sequencing was CD4+ T cells from PBMCs cultured with SARS-CoV-2 spike peptides, taken before COVID-19 vaccination. Receptors originate from a human donor who received a COVID-19 vaccine.

The chain combines TRBV30 with TRBJ2-1; D might be TRBD2 (6 bases). Germline V gene lookup returns CDR1 GTSNPN and CDR2 SVGIG (reference sequence). V was clipped by 3 bases and J by 3 bases, with 15 bases between them. The CDR3 totals 15 residues. Written as DNA, the CDR3 is TGTGCCTGGAGCCCTGACGGGGGAAGCTACAATGAGCAGTTCTTC. This codes for CAWSPDGGSYNEQFF.

The rearrangement links TRBV2 to TRBJ2-1, with D possibly matching TRBD2 (5 bases). Trimming took off 4 bases at V and 4 bases at J, with 14 bases between the two ends. The CDR3 has 15 amino acids. Per the germline V gene, CDR1 is SNHLY and CDR2 is FYNNEI. Written as DNA, the CDR3 is TGTGCCAGCAGTGTGTCCAGCGGCAGTTACAATGAGCAGTTCTTC. Translating gives CASSVSSGSYNEQFF.

The rearrangement joins TRBV29-1 to TRBJ1-1; 7 bases align to TRBD1. The germline gives CDR1 SQVTM, CDR2 ANQGSEA. V trimming: 6 bases; J trimming: 0 bases; junction bases outside the gene matches: 7. The CDR3 totals 14 residues. CDR3 protein: CSVALGQMNTEAFF. As DNA, the CDR3 is TGCAGCGTCGCGCTGGGACAGATGAACACTGAAGCTTTCTTT.

This clone turned up a few times. The V call is TRBV4-3, the J call TRBJ2-7; D unresolved. The CDR3 has 13 amino acids. The V and J ends lost 1 base and 6 bases respectively, with 10 bases between them. Germline V gene data show CDR1 as LGHNA and CDR2 as YSLEER. The CDR3: CASSQVSGVEQYF. Here the CDR3 DNA reads TGCGCCAGCAGCCAAGTATCAGGTGTCGAGCAGTACTTC.

By share, this clone counts as medium-sized (0.01 to 0.1%). The chain carries TRBV3-1 (or the pseudogene TRBV3-2) and TRBJ1-1, with D perhaps TRBD1 (6 bases). Germline assignment: CDR1 LGHDT and CDR2 YNNKEL (reference sequence). This CDR3 is 13 amino acids long. V lost 4 bases to trimming and J lost 4 bases, with 10 bases between them. The CDR3 is CASSLRGGTEAFF. The CDR3 DNA follows: TGTGCCAGCAGCCTGAGAGGGGGCACTGAAGCTTTCTTT.

This clone came up once. The rearrangement links TRBV7-9 to TRBJ1-1; D remains unclear. Germline CDR1 is SEHNR and CDR2 is FQNEAQ (reference sequence). With 2 bases removed from V and 3 bases from J, the gap between germline ends came to 10 bases. CDR3 length: 14 amino acids. CDR3 loop: CASSLSGRDTEAFF. The CDR3 bases are TGTGCCAGCAGCTTATCGGGGAGAGACACTGAAGCTTTCTTT.

The rearrangement links TRBV5-1 to TRBJ2-7, with no clear D. The CDR3 has 12 residues. Germline CDR1 reads SGHRS; CDR2 reads YFSETQ. V was cut by 5 bases and J by 5 bases, with 11 bases left in between. The CDR3 coding sequence is TGCGCCAGCAGGTCCCCTGGACACGAGCAGTACTTC. It encodes CASRSPGHEQYF. Using reference TRBV5-1 and TRBJ2-7 for the parts outside the CDR3, the full variable domain is KAGVTQTPRYLIKTRGQQVTLSCSPISGHRSVSWYQQTPGQGLQFLFEYFSETQRNKGNFPGRFSGRQFSNSRSEMNVSTLELGDSALYLCASRSPGHEQYFGPGTRLTVT.

This clone appeared a few times. This chain connects TRBV5-8 to TRBJ1-2; D unresolved. Per germline, CDR1 SGHTS and CDR2 YDEGEE. Trimming shortened V by 5 bases and J by 2 bases, and 10 bases separated the two germline ends. This CDR3 has 13 residues. The DNA for the CDR3 is TGTGCCAGCAGTAGTCGCTTCAACTATGGCTACACCTTC. As protein: CASSSRFNYGYTF.

The chain joins TRBV29-1 to TRBJ2-1; D might be TRBD2 (5 bases). The V and J ends lost 3 bases and 7 bases respectively, with 13 bases between them. CDR1 is SQVTM, CDR2 ANQGSEA, per germline. The CDR3 has 13 residues. As DNA, the CDR3 is TGCAGCGTTGACCCGGGAACCACGAATGAGCAGTTCTTC. The encoded protein is CSVDPGTTNEQFF.

The chain uses TRBV28 and TRBJ2-6, with 7 bases matching TRBD2. The CDR3 spans 16 residues. Per germline, CDR1 MDHEN and CDR2 SYDVKM. Trimming at V came to 6 bases and at J to 1 base, leaving 6 bases not matched to a gene. CDR3 in DNA: TGTGCCAGCAGATTGACTAGCCAATCTGGGGCCAACGTCCTGACTTTC. Protein sequence: CASRLTSQSGANVLTF.

The V gene is TRBV7-2, the J gene TRBJ2-7, with 11 bases lining up with TRBD2. The CDR3 is 15 amino acids. Germline CDR1 reads SGHTA; CDR2 reads FQGNSA. J lost 4 bases, V lost 5 bases, and 7 bases had no gene match. CDR3: CASSQRGTSGYEQYF. The CDR3 DNA reads TGTGCCAGCAGCCAAAGGGGGACTAGCGGTTACGAGCAGTACTTC.

The chain combines TRBV9 with TRBJ1-6; D may be TRBD1 (6 bases). V shed 0 bases and J shed 6 bases, with 10 bases lying between them. Germline-derived CDR1 and CDR2 are SGDLS and YYNGEE. This CDR3 contains 15 residues. The CDR3 coding sequence is TGTGCCAGCAGCGTAGTCGGACAGTTTAATTCACCCCTCCACTTT. The encoded protein is CASSVVGQFNSPLHF.

The chain has TRBV20-1 and TRBJ1-5; D not certain. The CDR3 is 13 residues long. The V and J ends lost 3 bases and 2 bases respectively, with 8 bases between them. CDR1 and CDR2 (germline): DFQATT, SNEGSKA (reference sequence). CDR3 DNA sequence: TGCAGTGCTAGTGGCCAGCGCAATCAGCCCCAGCATTTT. This codes for CSASGQRNQPQHF.

This clone is a singleton in its sample. The chain links TRBV7-8 to TRBJ2-2; 7 nucleotides match TRBD2. V lost 0 bases, J lost 1 base, and 2 bases stayed unmatched. Germline V gene data show CDR1 as SGHVS and CDR2 as FQNEAQ. The CDR3 is 16 amino acids. The CDR3 protein is CASSLAPGGNTGELFF. The CDR3 DNA reads TGTGCCAGCAGCTTAGCGCCGGGGGGGAACACCGGGGAGCTGTTTTTT. The full variable domain, completed using reference TRBV7-8 and TRBJ2-2, is GAGVSQSPRYKVAKRGQDVALRCDPISGHVSLFWYQQALGQGPEFLTYFQNEAQLDKSGLPSDRFFAERPEGSVSTLKIQRTQQEDSAVYLCASSLAPGGNTGELFFGEGSRLTVL.

The rearrangement links TRBV5-1 to TRBJ1-2; 10 bases align to TRBD1. The CDR3 length is 15 residues. The germline CDR1 and CDR2 sequences are SGHRS and YFSETQ. The V gene end was trimmed by 4 bases and the J gene end by 5 bases; junction bases not matched to a gene: 8. This CDR3 reads CASSQRGTGEYGYTF. In DNA, the CDR3 is TGCGCCAGCAGCCAACGGGGGACAGGGGAATATGGCTACACCTTC. The full variable domain, rest sourced from reference TRBV5-1 and TRBJ1-2, is KAGVTQTPRYLIKTRGQQVTLSCSPISGHRSVSWYQQTPGQGLQFLFEYFSETQRNKGNFPGRFSGRQFSNSRSEMNVSTLELGDSALYLCASSQRGTGEYGYTFGSGTRLTVV.

The chain combines TRBV7-2 with TRBJ2-1; 11 nucleotides line up with TRBD2. The CDR3 is 18 amino acids. Germline lookup yields CDR1 SGHTA and CDR2 FQGNSA. With V trimmed by 4 bases and J by 7 bases, 15 bases remained unmatched. The CDR3 loop is CASSSQPTSGSFSNEQFF. The CDR3 coding sequence is TGTGCCAGCAGCTCCCAGCCAACTAGCGGGAGTTTCTCGAATGAGCAGTTCTTC.

The chain recombines TRBV9 with TRBJ1-4, with a possible D match to TRBD1 (6 bases). The V gene's germline CDR1 is SGDLS and CDR2 YYNGEE. V was trimmed by 0 bases and J by 0 bases, leaving 6 bases between them. This CDR3 region has 15 residues. The CDR3 loop reads CASSVGQATNEKLFF. The CDR3, as DNA: TGTGCCAGCAGCGTAGGACAGGCAACTAATGAAAAACTGTTTTTT. Filled out from reference TRBV9 and TRBJ1-4, the complete variable domain reads DSGVTQTPKHLITATGQRVTLRCSPRSGDLSVYWYQQSLDQGLQFLIQYYNGEERAKGNILERFSAQQFPDLHSELNLSSLELGDSALYFCASSVGQATNEKLFFGSGTQLSVL.

The table lists this clone with a count of one. This rearrangement joins TRBV10-1 to TRBJ1-2, with D unresolved. This CDR3 has 15 amino acids. Germline CDR1 is WNHNN and CDR2 is SYGVQD (reference sequence). V lost 10 bases and J lost 1, with 19 bases in between. Written as DNA, the CDR3 is TGCGCCAACGGCGCAGACCTTGGGAATAACTATGGCTACACCTTC. Translated: CANGADLGNNYGYTF.

V and J are TRBV18 and TRBJ2-3, with 10 bases identical to TRBD1. The CDR3 runs to 15 residues. CDR1 and CDR2 from the germline V gene are KGHSH and LQKENI. Trimming at V came to 5 bases and at J to 5 bases, leaving 7 bases not matched to a gene. In DNA, the CDR3 is TGTGCCAGCTCAGCACGACAGGGGGCTGGAGATACGCAGTATTTT. This codes for CASSARQGAGDTQYF.

In this sample, this clone turned up once. The rearrangement uses TRBV5-1 and TRBJ1-2; D unresolved. This CDR3 region has 13 residues. CDR1 is SGHRS and CDR2 is YFSETQ in the germline V gene. The ends were cut back, 5 bases at V and 8 bases at J, with 16 bases in the middle. CDR3 nucleotide sequence: TGCGCCAGCAGAAGGAACCAGGAGGCGGGCTACACCTTC. This gives the protein CASRRNQEAGYTF. Complete variable domain (other parts from reference TRBV5-1 and TRBJ1-2): KAGVTQTPRYLIKTRGQQVTLSCSPISGHRSVSWYQQTPGQGLQFLFEYFSETQRNKGNFPGRFSGRQFSNSRSEMNVSTLELGDSALYLCASRRNQEAGYTFGSGTRLTVV.

This chain's CDR3 is CASSSYTTGDYGYTF. CDR3 bases: TGTGCCAGCAGTTCCTACACGACAGGGGACTATGGCTACACCTTC. The rearrangement joins TRBV28 to TRBJ1-2; TRBD1 agrees at 8 bases. Germline V lookup: CDR1 MDHEN, CDR2 SYDVKM. The CDR3 sequence is 15 residues long. V shed 4 bases, J shed 3 bases, and the junction held 7 bases outside the gene matches.

The genes are TRBV15 and TRBJ1-3, with TRBD1 as a possible D gene (6 bases). Trimming left V 4 bases short and J 3 bases short, with 10 bases between. Germline lookup yields CDR1 LNHNV and CDR2 YYDKDF (reference sequence). The CDR3 contains 14 residues. DNA for the CDR3: TGTGCCACCAGCATCGACAGGCATGGAAACACCATATATTTT. As protein: CATSIDRHGNTIYF.

V is TRBV7-9 and J is TRBJ1-3; D gene uncertain. V lost 4 bases and J 4 bases, leaving 5 bases between the germline ends. CDR1 SEHNR and CDR2 FQNEAQ come from the germline V gene (reference sequence). This CDR3 spans 12 amino acids. For the CDR3, the DNA is TGTGCCAGCAGCTGGACGGGAAACACCATATATTTT. This encodes CASSWTGNTIYF.

The table lists this clone with a count of one. The chain employs TRBV30 and TRBJ2-5, with D unresolved. The CDR3 is 11 amino acids. The germline CDR1 and CDR2 sequences are GTSNPN and SVGIG (reference sequence). Between the trimmed V and J ends, which lost 0 bases and 5 bases, there was a span of 4 bases. CDR3 sequence (DNA): TGTGCCTGGAGTGTGGGGGAGACCCAGTACTTC. The encoded protein is CAWSVGETQYF.

The chain uses TRBV24-1 and TRBJ1-2; D is uncertain. The CDR3 spans 13 residues. V lost 9 bases and J lost 0, with 10 bases in between. Germline V gives CDR1 KGHDR, CDR2 SFDVKD. CDR3 in amino acids: CATRPGANYGYTF. CDR3 nucleotides: TGTGCCACCCGACCGGGTGCTAACTATGGCTACACCTTC.